This T cell receptor (beta chain) was captured by sequencing in a study of cytomegalovirus exposure and HLA in healthy donors. PCR primers comprised 60 Vbeta and 13 Jbeta primers. Produced via immunoSEQ multiplex PCR; TCRdb's table is partial and in-frame only. The sample holds roughly 130,000 clones; about 8.5% are singletons and the top ten take under 7%. This CDR3 region has 13 residues. CDR1 and CDR2 from the germline V gene are LNHNV and YYDKDF (reference sequence). Trimming cost V 6 bases and J 2 bases, with 10 bases left between them. A remark on this clone: No antigen is known for it.

Study outcomes and limitations: Reports indicate that TCR beta sequences accurately predicted the HLA-A and HLA-B alleles of most subjects. When analyzed later, the rates of TCR association showed variation by HLA locus, with DRB1 the most and HLA-C the fewest. Sequencing depth across donors, presence/absence analyses assumed, was roughly uniform.

J is TRBJ2-5 and V is TRBV15; D may be TRBD2 (5 bases). The sequencing input was PBMCs. The TCR originated in a man aged 40-50 years in good health and CMV-seronegative. This chain's CDR3 is CATRRAGQETQYF. In DNA, the CDR3 is TGTGCCACCAGGAGGGCAGGACAAGAGACCCAGTACTTC. The full variable domain, its missing parts supplied by reference TRBV15 and TRBJ2-5, is DAMVIQNPRYQVTQFGKPVTLSCSQTLNHNVMYWYQQKSSQAPKLLFHYYDKDFNNEADTPDNFQSRRPNTSFCFLDIRSPGLGDTAMYLCATRRAGQETQYFGPGTRLLVL.